The rows below give T cell receptor beta chains drawn from one sample of a study of blood T cell repertoires in COVID-19. TCRdb's copy holds only in-frame clones and misses some; the assay was immunoSEQ multiplex PCR. The sample shows around 330,000 clones, more than 75% of them seen only once. Sequenced material: peripheral blood. These receptors were taken from a woman aged 45 to 65 with active or convalescent COVID-19. Each CDR3 is given with its conserved first and last residue. Each record gives: CDR3 length, V gene, D gene, clone size, J gene, CDR3 protein, CDR3 DNA. A D gene is named only where the DNA matches it firmly. Expanded clones get a size class; other rows say once, few or many, or leave the size out.

len: 14
v_gene: TRBV29-1
d_gene: -
abundance: -
j_gene: TRBJ2-2
CDR3aa: CSVRERLNTGELFF
CDR3nt: TGCAGCGTTAGGGAGCGATTGAACACCGGGGAGCTGTTTTTT

len: 13
v_gene: TRBV7-2
d_gene: -
abundance: -
j_gene: TRBJ1-2
CDR3aa: CASSLVQNYGYTF
CDR3nt: TGTGCCAGCAGCTTAGTACAGAACTATGGCTACACCTTC

len: 15
v_gene: TRBV6-6
d_gene: -
abundance: -
j_gene: TRBJ1-1
CDR3aa: CASSSADRLNTEAFF
CDR3nt: TGTGCCAGCAGTTCAGCGGACAGATTGAACACTGAAGCTTTCTTT

len: 13
v_gene: TRBV6-2/TRBV6-3
d_gene: TRBD1
abundance: -
j_gene: TRBJ1-1
CDR3aa: CASSRRQGEEAFF
CDR3nt: TGTGCCAGCAGCCGGAGACAGGGGGAAGAAGCTTTCTTT

len: 10
v_gene: TRBV20-1
d_gene: -
abundance: -
j_gene: TRBJ1-2
CDR3aa: CSVPRPENTF
CDR3nt: TGCAGTGTCCCACGACCGGAGAACACCTTC

len: 21
v_gene: TRBV19
d_gene: -
abundance: -
j_gene: TRBJ1-1
CDR3aa: CASSIDLRGHPKGLSNTEAFF
CDR3nt: TGTGCCAGTAGTATAGATTTAAGAGGACACCCTAAAGGCTTATCGAACACTGAAGCTTTCTTT

len: 13
v_gene: TRBV30
d_gene: -
abundance: few
j_gene: TRBJ1-2
CDR3aa: CAWIGEGSYGYTF
CDR3nt: TGTGCCTGGATAGGGGAGGGATCATATGGCTACACCTTC

len: 17
v_gene: TRBV15
d_gene: -
abundance: -
j_gene: TRBJ1-3
CDR3aa: CATSRGLLAGAGNTIYF
CDR3nt: TGTGCCACCAGCAGAGGGCTGCTCGCGGGGGCTGGAAACACCATATATTTT

len: 14
v_gene: TRBV9
d_gene: -
abundance: -
j_gene: TRBJ2-3
CDR3aa: CASSPVGSSDTQYF
CDR3nt: TGTGCCAGCAGCCCCGTCGGGTCTTCAGATACGCAGTATTTT

len: 13
v_gene: TRBV7-9
d_gene: -
abundance: -
j_gene: TRBJ2-7
CDR3aa: CASSPVGAYEQYF
CDR3nt: TGTGCCAGCAGCCCCGTTGGAGCCTACGAGCAGTACTTC

len: 13
v_gene: TRBV5-8
d_gene: -
abundance: -
j_gene: TRBJ2-1
CDR3aa: CASSFGGANEQFF
CDR3nt: TGTGCCAGCAGCTTCGGGGGAGCGAATGAGCAGTTCTTC

len: 12
v_gene: TRBV11-2
d_gene: -
abundance: -
j_gene: TRBJ1-2
CDR3aa: CASSEGDYGYTF
CDR3nt: TGTGCCAGCAGCGAGGGGGACTATGGCTACACCTTC

len: 17
v_gene: TRBV7-8
d_gene: TRBD2
abundance: few
j_gene: TRBJ2-2
CDR3aa: CASSLGTSGPNTGELFF
CDR3nt: TGTGCCAGCAGCTTAGGCACTAGCGGACCGAACACCGGGGAGCTGTTTTTT

len: 15
v_gene: TRBV3-1/TRBV3-2
d_gene: TRBD1
abundance: -
j_gene: TRBJ2-3
CDR3aa: CASSQRDRVTDTQYF
CDR3nt: TGTGCCAGCAGCCAAAGGGACAGGGTCACAGATACGCAGTATTTT

len: 13
v_gene: TRBV10-3
d_gene: -
abundance: -
j_gene: TRBJ1-2
CDR3aa: CAIRRETNYGYTF
CDR3nt: TGTGCCATCAGAAGGGAGACTAACTATGGCTACACCTTC

len: 15
v_gene: TRBV18
d_gene: TRBD1
abundance: -
j_gene: TRBJ1-2
CDR3aa: CASSPNRGHVNGYTF
CDR3nt: TGTGCCAGCTCACCAAACAGGGGGCACGTGAATGGCTACACCTTC

len: 19
v_gene: TRBV27
d_gene: TRBD1
abundance: few
j_gene: TRBJ1-2
CDR3aa: CASRTILAGTGDPNYGYTF
CDR3nt: TGTGCCAGCAGAACAATACTAGCCGGGACAGGGGATCCTAACTATGGCTACACCTTC

len: 15
v_gene: TRBV19
d_gene: TRBD1
abundance: -
j_gene: TRBJ2-1
CDR3aa: CASSIQGEPYNEQFF
CDR3nt: TGTGCCAGTAGTATCCAGGGGGAACCCTACAATGAGCAGTTCTTC

len: 12
v_gene: TRBV6-5
d_gene: -
abundance: -
j_gene: TRBJ2-7
CDR3aa: CASSYFGGEQYF
CDR3nt: TGTGCCAGCAGTTATTTTGGAGGCGAGCAGTACTTC

len: 15
v_gene: TRBV18
d_gene: TRBD2
abundance: -
j_gene: TRBJ2-7
CDR3aa: CASSPPASGRAVQYF
CDR3nt: TGTGCCAGCTCACCACCGGCTAGCGGGAGGGCCGTGCAGTACTTC

len: 13
v_gene: TRBV28
d_gene: -
abundance: -
j_gene: TRBJ1-1
CDR3aa: CASSLAGGTEAFF
CDR3nt: TGTGCCAGCAGCCTTGCGGGGGGCACTGAAGCTTTCTTT

len: 15
v_gene: TRBV5-5
d_gene: -
abundance: -
j_gene: TRBJ1-4
CDR3aa: CASSLAGGRGEKLFF
CDR3nt: TGTGCCAGCAGCTTGGCGGGGGGCAGAGGTGAAAAACTGTTTTTT

len: 15
v_gene: TRBV28
d_gene: TRBD1
abundance: -
j_gene: TRBJ1-2
CDR3aa: CASSYGPDRGRGYTF
CDR3nt: TGTGCCAGCAGTTACGGCCCCGACAGGGGGCGGGGCTACACCTTC

len: 15
v_gene: TRBV3-1/TRBV3-2
d_gene: -
abundance: -
j_gene: TRBJ2-4
CDR3aa: CASSQEWPSSGIQYF
CDR3nt: TGTGCCAGCAGCCAAGAGTGGCCGAGCTCAGGCATTCAGTACTTC

len: 15
v_gene: TRBV14
d_gene: TRBD2
abundance: -
j_gene: TRBJ2-7
CDR3aa: CASTNRTGRDYEQYF
CDR3nt: TGTGCCAGCACTAATCGGACGGGGAGGGACTACGAGCAGTACTTC

len: 13
v_gene: TRBV2
d_gene: -
abundance: -
j_gene: TRBJ1-2
CDR3aa: CASSERQGNGYTF
CDR3nt: TGTGCCAGCAGTGAACGTCAGGGTAATGGCTACACCTTC

len: 16
v_gene: TRBV7-9
d_gene: TRBD1
abundance: -
j_gene: TRBJ1-2
CDR3aa: CASSGTGGERNYGYTF
CDR3nt: TGTGCCAGCAGTGGGACAGGGGGCGAAAGGAACTATGGCTACACCTTC

len: 17
v_gene: TRBV21-1
d_gene: -
abundance: -
j_gene: TRBJ1-6
CDR3aa: CASSQTPLGGPRLPLHF
CDR3nt: TGTGCCAGCAGCCAGACCCCACTGGGGGGGCCTCGTTTACCCCTCCACTTT

len: 15
v_gene: TRBV7-2
d_gene: -
abundance: -
j_gene: TRBJ2-7
CDR3aa: CASSLGASVSYEQYF
CDR3nt: TGTGCCAGCAGCTTAGGGGCTAGCGTCTCCTACGAGCAGTACTTC

len: 13
v_gene: TRBV10-3
d_gene: -
abundance: -
j_gene: TRBJ1-1
CDR3aa: CAIKTGLDTEAFF
CDR3nt: TGTGCCATTAAAACAGGGTTGGACACTGAAGCTTTCTTT

len: 16
v_gene: TRBV24-1
d_gene: -
abundance: -
j_gene: TRBJ2-1
CDR3aa: CATSDSLYREGNEQFF
CDR3nt: TGTGCCACCAGTGATTCCCTTTACAGGGAAGGCAATGAGCAGTTCTTC

len: 18
v_gene: TRBV11-2
d_gene: TRBD2
abundance: -
j_gene: TRBJ2-7
CDR3aa: CASSLGYRLAGETYEQYF
CDR3nt: TGTGCCAGCAGCTTAGGTTATCGGCTAGCGGGGGAGACCTACGAGCAGTACTTC

len: 17
v_gene: TRBV7-9
d_gene: -
abundance: -
j_gene: TRBJ2-6
CDR3aa: CASSPNSRVSGANVLTF
CDR3nt: TGTGCCAGCAGCCCGAATTCCAGGGTTTCTGGGGCCAACGTCCTGACTTTC